The TCR beta chain described here comes from a study of cytomegalovirus exposure and HLA in healthy donors. For the study at large: As an earlier analysis found, 180 million or so T cells yielded 117 million unique TCR beta sequences. Study findings and constraints: Altogether, some 160 TCR beta chains were recorded as cytomegalovirus-associated.

CDR1 is SGHDN and CDR2 is FVKESK in the germline V gene. The CDR3 consists of 15 residues. Trimming cost V 4 bases and J 1 base; bases outside gene matches: 6. Notes on this clone: Its specificity is unknown.

The PCR was carried out with 60 Vbeta primers and 13 Jbeta primers. Repertoires were generated with immunoSEQ multiplex PCR, while TCRdb's copy carries only in-frame clones and drops some. The top ten hold 5.5% to 7% of the sample, which has about 150,000 clones, 66% seen once. Everyone who donated was a healthy bone marrow donor. The chain employs TRBV14 and TRBJ2-5; 7 positions agree with TRBD1. This TCR was recovered from a woman aged 55-70 years in good health and CMV-seronegative. The sample consisted of PBMCs. CDR3 in DNA: TGTGCCAGCAGCCGGGACAGTTCAATCCAAGAGACCCAGTACTTC. As protein: CASSRDSSIQETQYF.